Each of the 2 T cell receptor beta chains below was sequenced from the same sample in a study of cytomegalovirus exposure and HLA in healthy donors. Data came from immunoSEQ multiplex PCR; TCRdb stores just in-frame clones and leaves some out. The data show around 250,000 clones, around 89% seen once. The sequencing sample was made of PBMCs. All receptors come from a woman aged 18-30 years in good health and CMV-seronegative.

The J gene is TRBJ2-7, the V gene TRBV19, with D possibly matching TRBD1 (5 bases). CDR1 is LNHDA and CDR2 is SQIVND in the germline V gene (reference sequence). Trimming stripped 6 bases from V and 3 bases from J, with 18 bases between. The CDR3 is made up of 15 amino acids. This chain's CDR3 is CASSRTPKGDYEQYF. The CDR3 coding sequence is TGTGCCAGTAGCCGTACACCCAAAGGGGACTACGAGCAGTACTTC. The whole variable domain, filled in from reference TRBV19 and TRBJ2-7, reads DGGITQSPKYLFRKEGQNVTLSCEQNLNHDAMYWYRQDPGQGLRLIYYSQIVNDFQKGDIAEGYSVSREKKESFPLTVTSAQKNPTAFYLCASSRTPKGDYEQYFGPGTRLTVT.

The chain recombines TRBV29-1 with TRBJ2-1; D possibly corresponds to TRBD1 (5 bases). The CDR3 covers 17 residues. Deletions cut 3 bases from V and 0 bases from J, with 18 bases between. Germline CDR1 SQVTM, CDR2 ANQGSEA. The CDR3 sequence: CSVEGLNVPSSYNEQFF. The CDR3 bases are TGCAGCGTTGAGGGGCTGAACGTACCGAGCTCCTACAATGAGCAGTTCTTC.